This section outlines one T cell receptor (beta chain) sequence together with its context. This table comes from immunoSEQ multiplex PCR, and its TCRdb copy is limited to in-frame clones, with some not included. The data contain fewer than 150,000 clones, around 90% of them singletons. The sample originates from a study of T cell responses to AZD1222 COVID-19 vaccine. The starting material was peripheral blood, obtained on day 0 of AZD1222 vaccination. The TCR originated in an adult in good health.

Here the CDR3 reads CASSVTSSYEQYF. The CDR3 nucleotides are TGTGCCAGCAGTGTGACTTCGTCCTACGAGCAGTACTTC. The chain employs TRBV28 and TRBJ2-7; D is uncertain. The length of the CDR3 is 13 residues. Trimming shortened V by 5 bases and J by 1 base, and 9 bases separated the two germline ends. Germline-derived CDR1 and CDR2 are MDHEN and SYDVKM.